This TCR beta chain was retrieved from a study of T cell repertoires in cytomegalovirus infection. At the level of the study: Recently identified HLA-C-restricted CMV epitopes and well-studied HLA-B-restricted CMV epitopes were used by the study. Findings and caveats of the study: The study found HLA-C-restricted CMV-specific TCR beta clonotypes dominating the ex vivo response.

TCRdb fed the reads into MiXCR, producing one record per CDR3 protein. The sample records about 830,000 distinct CDR3 sequences, about 33% being singletons. The sample holds a few counts of this clonotype. What it recognizes is unknown. This TCR was sampled from a human donor in good health (CMV status not recorded). Some clones in this sample may be carry-over from other donors' samples. The sample was cultured CD8+ T cells from PBMCs, taken from culture after CMV antigen stimulation.

The CDR3 region has the DNA TGTGCCATCACTACGCAGAACACCGGGGAGCTGTTTTTT. It encodes CAITTQNTGELFF. This chain links TRBV10-3 with TRBJ2-2, with no clear D. The length of the CDR3 is 13 residues. Trimming shortened V by 7 bases and J by 1 base, and 7 bases separated the two germline ends. Germline V lookup: CDR1 ENHRY, CDR2 SYGVKD.